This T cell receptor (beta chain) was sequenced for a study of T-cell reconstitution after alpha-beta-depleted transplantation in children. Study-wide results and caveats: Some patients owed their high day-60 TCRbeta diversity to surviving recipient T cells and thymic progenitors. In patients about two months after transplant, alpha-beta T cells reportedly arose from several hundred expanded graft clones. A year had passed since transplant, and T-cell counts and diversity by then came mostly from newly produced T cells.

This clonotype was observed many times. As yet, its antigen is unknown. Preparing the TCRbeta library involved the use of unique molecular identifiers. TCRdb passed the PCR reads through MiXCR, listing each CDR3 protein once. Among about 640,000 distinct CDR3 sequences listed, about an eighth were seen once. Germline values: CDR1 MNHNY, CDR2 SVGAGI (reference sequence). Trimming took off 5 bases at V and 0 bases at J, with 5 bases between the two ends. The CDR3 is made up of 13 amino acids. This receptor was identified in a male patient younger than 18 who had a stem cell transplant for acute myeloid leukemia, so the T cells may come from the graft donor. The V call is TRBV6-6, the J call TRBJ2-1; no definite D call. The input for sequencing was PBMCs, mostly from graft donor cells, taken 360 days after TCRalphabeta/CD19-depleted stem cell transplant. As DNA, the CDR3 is TGTGCCAGCAGTACTTCCTCCTACAATGAGCAGTTCTTC. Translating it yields CASSTSSYNEQFF.